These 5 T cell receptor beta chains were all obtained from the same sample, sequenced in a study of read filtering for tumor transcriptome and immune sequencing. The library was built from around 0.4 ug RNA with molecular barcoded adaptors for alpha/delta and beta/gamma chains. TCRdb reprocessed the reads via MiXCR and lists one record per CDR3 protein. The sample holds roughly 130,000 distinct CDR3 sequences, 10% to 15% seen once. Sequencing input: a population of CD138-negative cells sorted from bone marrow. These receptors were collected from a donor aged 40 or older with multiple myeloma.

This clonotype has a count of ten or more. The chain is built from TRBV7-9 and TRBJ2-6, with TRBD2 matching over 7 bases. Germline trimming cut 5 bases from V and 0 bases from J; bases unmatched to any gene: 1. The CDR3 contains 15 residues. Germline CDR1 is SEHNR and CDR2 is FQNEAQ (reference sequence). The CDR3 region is CASSGDYSGANVLTF. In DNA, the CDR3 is TGTGCCAGCAGCGGGGACTACTCTGGGGCCAACGTCCTGACTTTC.

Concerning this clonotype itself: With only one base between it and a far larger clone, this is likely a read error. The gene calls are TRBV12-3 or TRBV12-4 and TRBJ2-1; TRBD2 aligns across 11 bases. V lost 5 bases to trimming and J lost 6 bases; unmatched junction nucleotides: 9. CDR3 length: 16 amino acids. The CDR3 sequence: CASSQGLAERSNEQFF. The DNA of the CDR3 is TGTGCCAGCAGTCAGGGACTAGCGGAGCGGAGCAATGAGCAGTTCTTC.

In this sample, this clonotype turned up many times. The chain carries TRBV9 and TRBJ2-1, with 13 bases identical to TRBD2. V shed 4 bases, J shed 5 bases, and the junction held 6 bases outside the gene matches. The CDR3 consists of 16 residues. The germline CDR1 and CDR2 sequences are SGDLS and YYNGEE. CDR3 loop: CASSPRLAGGNNEQFF. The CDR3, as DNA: TGTGCCAGCAGCCCCCGACTAGCGGGGGGCAACAATGAGCAGTTCTTC.

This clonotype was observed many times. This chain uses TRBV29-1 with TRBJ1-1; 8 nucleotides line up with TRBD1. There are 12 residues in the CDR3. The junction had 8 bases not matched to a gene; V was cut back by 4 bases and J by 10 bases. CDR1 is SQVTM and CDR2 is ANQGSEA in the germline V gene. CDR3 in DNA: TGCAGCGTTGTAGAGGACAGGGCAGGAGCTTTCTTT. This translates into CSVVEDRAGAFF.

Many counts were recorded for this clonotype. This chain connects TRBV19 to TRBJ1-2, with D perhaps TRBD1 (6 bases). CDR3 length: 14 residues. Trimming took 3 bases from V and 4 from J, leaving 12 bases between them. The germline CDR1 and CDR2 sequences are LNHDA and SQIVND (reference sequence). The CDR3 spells CASSMGADLYGYTF. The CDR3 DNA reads TGTGCCAGTAGTATGGGGGCAGATCTCTATGGCTACACCTTC.